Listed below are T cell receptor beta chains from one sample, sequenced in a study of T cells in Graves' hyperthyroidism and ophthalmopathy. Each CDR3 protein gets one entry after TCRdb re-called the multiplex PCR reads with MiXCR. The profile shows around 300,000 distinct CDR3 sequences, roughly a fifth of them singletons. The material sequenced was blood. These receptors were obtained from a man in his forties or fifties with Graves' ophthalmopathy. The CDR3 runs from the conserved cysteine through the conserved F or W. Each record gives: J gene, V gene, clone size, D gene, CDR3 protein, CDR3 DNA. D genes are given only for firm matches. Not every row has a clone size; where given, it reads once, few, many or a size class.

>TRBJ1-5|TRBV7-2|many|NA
CASSSTDRQPQHF
TGTGCCAGCAGCTCTACCGACCGGCAGCCCCAGCATTTT
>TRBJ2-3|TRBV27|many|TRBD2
CASTASGSTDTQYF
TGTGCCAGCACGGCTAGCGGTTCCACAGATACGCAGTATTTT
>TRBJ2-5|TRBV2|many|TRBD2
CASSEGLSGSASKQETQYF
TGTGCCAGCAGTGAGGGGTTAAGCGGGAGTGCCTCTAAACAAGAGACCCAGTACTTC
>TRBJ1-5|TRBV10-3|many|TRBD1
CAISESGQVGGDQPQHF
TGTGCCATCAGTGAGTCCGGACAGGTTGGGGGAGATCAGCCCCAGCATTTT
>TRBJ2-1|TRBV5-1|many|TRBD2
CASSPQGGRAFHEQFF
TGCGCCAGCAGCCCACAGGGCGGGAGGGCTTTTCATGAGCAGTTCTTC
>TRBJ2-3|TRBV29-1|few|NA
CSVGRIQGGSTDTQYF
TGCAGCGTTGGTAGGATCCAGGGGGGGAGCACAGATACGCAGTATTTT
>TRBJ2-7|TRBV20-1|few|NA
CSATTLRIDRTYEQYF
TGCAGTGCTACCACCCTTAGGATTGACAGGACCTACGAGCAGTACTTC
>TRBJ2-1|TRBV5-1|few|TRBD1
CASSLGQGNNEQFF
TGCGCCAGCAGCTTGGGACAGGGTAACAATGAGCAGTTCTTC
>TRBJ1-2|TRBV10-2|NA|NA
CASSEVGGGDGYTF
TGCGCCAGCAGTGAAGTGGGGGGCGGGGATGGCTACACCTTC
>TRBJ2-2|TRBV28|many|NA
CASWRGLRLSDTGELFF
TGTGCCAGCTGGCGGGGGCTACGGCTTTCGGACACCGGGGAGCTGTTTTTT
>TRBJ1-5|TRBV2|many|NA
CASRRGVNQPQHF
TGTGCCAGCAGAAGAGGGGTCAATCAGCCCCAGCATTTT
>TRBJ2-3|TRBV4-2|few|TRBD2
CASSQGRLAGGGTDTQYF
TGTGCCAGCAGCCAAGGTCGGCTAGCGGGAGGAGGCACAGATACGCAGTATTTT
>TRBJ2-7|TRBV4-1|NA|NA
CASSQVLASPYEQYF
TGCGCCAGCAGCCAGGTACTAGCTTCCCCCTACGAGCAGTACTTC
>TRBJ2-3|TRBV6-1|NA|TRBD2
CASRPRGGIDVDTQYF
TGTGCCAGCAGACCGCGGGGGGGGATTGATGTAGATACGCAGTATTTT
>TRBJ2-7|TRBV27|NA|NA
CASSLSWRVSYEQYF
TGTGCCAGCAGTTTATCTTGGCGGGTATCCTACGAGCAGTACTTC
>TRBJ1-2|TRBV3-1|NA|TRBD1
CASSQDDRGDGYTF
TGTGCCAGCAGCCAAGATGACAGGGGAGATGGCTACACCTTC
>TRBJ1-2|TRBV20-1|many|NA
CSARSMNYGYTF
TGCAGTGCTAGGAGCATGAACTATGGCTACACCTTC
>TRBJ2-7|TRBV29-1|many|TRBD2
CSPTAGTTYEQYF
TGCAGCCCTACCGCCGGGACTACCTACGAGCAGTACTTC
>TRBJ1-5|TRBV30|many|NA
CAWSVLGNGNQPQHF
TGTGCCTGGAGTGTACTCGGTAATGGCAATCAGCCCCAGCATTTT
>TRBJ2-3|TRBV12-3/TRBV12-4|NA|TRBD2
CASSSLGLGGDTQYF
TGTGCCAGCAGTTCCCTGGGACTAGGGGGAGATACGCAGTATTTT
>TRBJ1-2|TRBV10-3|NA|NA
CAISQGGGYGYTF
TGTGCCATCAGTCAGGGAGGTGGCTATGGCTACACCTTC
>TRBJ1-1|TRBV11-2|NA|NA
CASSLSARGDTEAFF
TGTGCCAGCAGCTTAAGTGCCCGGGGTGACACTGAAGCTTTCTTT
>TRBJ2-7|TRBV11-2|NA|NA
CASSLGSGEADEQYF
TGTGCCAGCAGCTTAGGGTCAGGGGAGGCGGATGAGCAGTACTTC
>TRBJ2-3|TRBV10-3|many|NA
CAISEPAGARSEDTQYF
TGTGCCATCAGTGAGCCTGCCGGGGCCCGGTCGGAAGATACGCAGTATTTT
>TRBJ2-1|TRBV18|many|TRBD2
CASSPPGLAGNNEQFF
TGTGCCAGCTCACCACCGGGATTAGCGGGGAACAATGAGCAGTTCTTC
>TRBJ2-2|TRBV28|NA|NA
CASSLTGSGSTGELFF
TGTGCCAGCAGCCTGACGGGGAGTGGGAGCACCGGGGAGCTGTTTTTT
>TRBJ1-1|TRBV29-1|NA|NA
CSVRRDTEAFF
TGCAGCGTACGCAGGGACACTGAAGCTTTCTTT
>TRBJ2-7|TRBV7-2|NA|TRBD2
CASSLSGREGEQYF
TGTGCCAGCAGCCTCTCAGGGCGGGAGGGCGAGCAGTACTTC
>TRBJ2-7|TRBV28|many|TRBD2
CASSRLTSGSYEQYF
TGTGCCAGCAGTCGCCTGACTAGCGGGAGCTACGAGCAGTACTTC
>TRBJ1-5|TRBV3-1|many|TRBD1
CASSHGQGGQPQHF
TGTGCCAGCAGCCATGGACAGGGGGGTCAGCCCCAGCATTTT
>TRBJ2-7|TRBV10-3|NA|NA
CAISGGGEQYF
TGTGCCATCAGTGGAGGGGGCGAGCAGTACTTC
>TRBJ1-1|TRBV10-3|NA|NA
CAISDLGGTEAFF
TGTGCCATCAGTGATTTGGGGGGCACTGAAGCTTTCTTT
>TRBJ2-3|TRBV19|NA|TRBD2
CASSYAGGTDTQYF
TGTGCCAGTAGTTACGCGGGAGGCACAGATACGCAGTATTTT
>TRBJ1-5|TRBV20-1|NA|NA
CSGEGGDQPQHF
TGCAGTGGCGAGGGAGGGGATCAGCCCCAGCATTTT
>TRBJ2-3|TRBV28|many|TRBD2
CASSFAGGLVTQYF
TGTGCCAGCAGTTTCGCGGGGGGGCTGGTTACGCAGTATTTT
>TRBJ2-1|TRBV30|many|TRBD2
CAWSVRAGVNEQFF
TGTGCCTGGAGTGTACGAGCGGGAGTAAATGAGCAGTTCTTC
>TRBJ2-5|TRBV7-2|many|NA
CASSLPGPQETQYF
TGTGCCAGCAGCCTACCGGGACCTCAAGAGACCCAGTACTTC
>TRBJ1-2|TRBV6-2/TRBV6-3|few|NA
CASSYFRRAEAYGYTF
TGTGCCAGCAGTTACTTTCGACGGGCCGAGGCCTATGGCTACACCTTC
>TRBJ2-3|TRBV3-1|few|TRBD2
CASSQERGRATDTQYF
TGTGCCAGCAGCCAAGAAAGAGGGAGGGCGACAGATACGCAGTATTTT
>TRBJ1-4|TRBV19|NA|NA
CASSAGTSGEKLFF
TGTGCCAGTAGTGCGGGGACCTCTGGTGAAAAACTGTTTTTT
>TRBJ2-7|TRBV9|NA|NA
CASSVAAGSYEQYF
TGTGCCAGCAGCGTAGCGGCGGGCTCCTACGAGCAGTACTTC
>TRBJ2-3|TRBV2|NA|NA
CASSLSGDSTDTQYF
TGTGCCAGCAGCCTTAGCGGAGATAGCACAGATACGCAGTATTTT
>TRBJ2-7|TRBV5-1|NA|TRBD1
CASSLWGQGFEQYF
TGCGCCAGCAGCTTGTGGGGACAGGGCTTCGAGCAGTACTTC
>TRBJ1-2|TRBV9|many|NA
CASSVGGQSPHYGYTF
TGTGCCAGCAGCGTCGGGGGACAAAGTCCTCACTATGGCTACACCTTC
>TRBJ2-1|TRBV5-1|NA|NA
CASSLELYNEQFF
TGCGCCAGCAGCTTGGAACTCTACAATGAGCAGTTCTTC